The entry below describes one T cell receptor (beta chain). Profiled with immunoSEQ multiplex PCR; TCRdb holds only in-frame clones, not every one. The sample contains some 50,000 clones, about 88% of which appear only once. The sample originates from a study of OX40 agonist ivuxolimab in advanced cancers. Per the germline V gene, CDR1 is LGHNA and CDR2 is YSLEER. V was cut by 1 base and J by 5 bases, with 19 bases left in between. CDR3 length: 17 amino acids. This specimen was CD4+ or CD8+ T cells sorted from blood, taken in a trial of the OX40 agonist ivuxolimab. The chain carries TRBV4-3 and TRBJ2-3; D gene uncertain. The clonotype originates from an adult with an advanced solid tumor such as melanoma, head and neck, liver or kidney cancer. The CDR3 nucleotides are TGCGCCAGCAGCCAAGCCCCGCCCAGTTGGACCCAAGATACGCAGTATTTT. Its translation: CASSQAPPSWTQDTQYF.